This T cell receptor (beta chain) derives from a study of cytomegalovirus exposure and HLA in healthy donors. The CDR3 is 15 amino acids. The V segment lost 0 bases and the J segment 7 bases; nucleotides outside the gene matches: 4. The germline gives CDR1 LGHNA, CDR2 YNFKEQ. For this clone: Its antigen remains unidentified.

13 Jbeta primers and 60 Vbeta primers were used for the PCR. The assay was immunoSEQ multiplex PCR, and TCRdb's table has in-frame clones only and misses some. The sample data list fewer than 150,000 clones. Study-wide findings and caveats: The likely explanation for a cluster of highly shared sequence variants was sequencing artifact. For most TCR sequences rarity was the rule, although some public TCRs occurred in many donors. Common viral pathogens were later found to be apparently linked to several of the most significant clusters. A link between a missense DCLRE1C variant and TCR beta V- and J-gene trimming emerged from a later analysis.

V and J are TRBV4-2 and TRBJ2-2; TRBD1 matches 8 bases. Specimen: PBMCs. The receptor comes from a man in his forties or fifties in good health and CMV-seronegative. The CDR3 is CASSQETGAVGELFF. The CDR3 DNA reads as TGTGCCAGCAGCCAAGAGACAGGGGCCGTCGGGGAGCTGTTTTTT.